This paragraph reports one TCR beta chain. A far larger clone is one base from this, pointing to a likely read error. The CDR3 length is 14 residues. Germline CDR1 and CDR2: LNHDA and SQIVND (reference sequence). The V end lost 3 bases, the J end lost 10 bases, and 16 bases lay between the germline ends. With a constant-region primer and a V-primer adapter, TCRs were subjected to 20 PCR cycles of amplification. In vitro transcription amplified isolated mRNA. TCRdb ran MiXCR on the reads and lists one entry per CDR3 protein. The profile shows about 46,000 distinct CDR3 sequences, about 11% of them singletons. The data belong to a study of low-dose radiotherapy and immunotherapy resistance in tumors. Study summary: Every two weeks patients got nivolumab 240 mg flat dose, plus ipilimumab 1 mg/kg every six weeks, intravenously.

Time point specified: before trial treatment. Treatment combined nivolumab, ipilimumab, aspirin, low-dose cyclophosphamide and low-dose radiotherapy in a dose-escalation trial. The chain recombines TRBV19 with TRBJ2-1; D is possibly TRBD2 (6 bases). The clonotype comes from a female donor with ovarian cancer. The sample was PBMCs, taken before treatment. The CDR3 nucleotides read TGTGCCAGTAGTATCCTGGGCGGGGAATACGAGCAGTTCTTC. Translation gives CASSILGGEYEQFF.